The clone carrying this T cell receptor beta chain has a handful of counts. The antigen is undetermined. The record originates from a study of T cells in Graves' hyperthyroidism and ophthalmopathy. Study results and limitations: Blood shared most expanded thyroid clonotypes above 0.001.

The CDR3 runs to 16 residues. Looked up from germline, CDR1 is SGHTA and CDR2 is FQGTGA. The V and J ends lost 5 bases and 1 base respectively, with 14 bases between them. The source material, RNA transcripts, was used to amplify TCR beta CDR3 regions. Using the HTBI primer set, a first-round RT-PCR was run on the TCR CDR3. TCRdb ran MiXCR on the multiplex PCR reads and lists one entry per CDR3 protein. The table records some 760,000 distinct CDR3 sequences, 12% to 15% of them present only once. Based on clinical symptoms, serum thyroxine and TRAb, thyroid ultrasound and orbital computed tomography, diagnoses were reached.

The sample comprised blood. The sequence derives from a woman aged 18-29 years with Graves' hyperthyroidism. The chain carries TRBV7-3 and TRBJ2-2; D is ambiguous. The CDR3 here is CASSPRPLLNTGELFF. CDR3 bases: TGTGCCAGCAGCCCCCGACCGCTACTGAACACCGGGGAGCTGTTTTTT.